This T cell receptor (beta chain) stems from a study of blood T cells in healthy people across ages. Study results and limitations: Age brought a roughly linear fall in TCR beta diversity measured per million T cells.

Germline lookup yields CDR1 SGHRS and CDR2 YFSETQ. The CDR3 has 14 amino acids. V was trimmed by 4 bases and J by 2 bases, leaving 11 bases between them. For the second PCR, which ran for roughly 6 to 12 cycles, a sample-barcoded 5' primer and a J-beta primer mix were used. TCRdb reprocessed the 5' RACE reads with MiXCR, giving one entry per CDR3 protein. The table lists roughly 930,000 distinct CDR3 sequences, approximately 49% of them singletons, with under 15% in the top ten. In the case of this clonotype: The antigen remains unidentified.

The sample consisted of blood. The chain uses TRBV5-1 and TRBJ2-3; either TRBD1 or TRBD2 may fit D (7 bases each). The clonotype was recovered from a man aged 25-45 years in good health. CDR3 sequence (DNA): TGCGCCAGCAGCAGCGGGACAGACACAGATACGCAGTATTTT. This codes for CASSSGTDTDTQYF. The full variable domain, completed using reference TRBV5-1 and TRBJ2-3, is KAGVTQTPRYLIKTRGQQVTLSCSPISGHRSVSWYQQTPGQGLQFLFEYFSETQRNKGNFPGRFSGRQFSNSRSEMNVSTLELGDSALYLCASSSGTDTDTQYFGPGTRLTVL.